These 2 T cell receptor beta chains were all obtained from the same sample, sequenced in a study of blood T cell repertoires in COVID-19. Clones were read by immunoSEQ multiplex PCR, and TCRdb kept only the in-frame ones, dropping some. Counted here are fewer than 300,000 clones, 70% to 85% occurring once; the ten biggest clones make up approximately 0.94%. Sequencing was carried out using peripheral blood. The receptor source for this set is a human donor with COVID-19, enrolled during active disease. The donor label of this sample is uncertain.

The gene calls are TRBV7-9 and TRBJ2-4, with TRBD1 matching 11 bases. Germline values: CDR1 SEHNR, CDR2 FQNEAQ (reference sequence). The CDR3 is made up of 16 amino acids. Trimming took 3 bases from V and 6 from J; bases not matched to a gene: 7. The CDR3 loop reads CASSFSDRGLGNIQYF. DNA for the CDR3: TGTGCCAGCAGCTTCTCGGACAGGGGGCTTGGAAACATTCAGTACTTC.

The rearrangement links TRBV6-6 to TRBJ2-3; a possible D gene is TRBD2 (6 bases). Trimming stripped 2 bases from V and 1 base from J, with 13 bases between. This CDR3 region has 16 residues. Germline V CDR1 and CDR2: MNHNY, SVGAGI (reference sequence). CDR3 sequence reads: CASSYPRESGTDTQYF. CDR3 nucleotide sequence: TGTGCCAGCAGTTACCCACGGGAGAGCGGCACAGATACGCAGTATTTT.